This note documents a single T cell receptor beta chain sequence. Its antigen is undetermined. The CDR3 extends over 17 amino acids. Germline V gene sequence: CDR1 SQVTM, CDR2 ANQGSEA. This specimen belongs to a study of CXCR3-negative and CXCR3-positive naive CD8 T cells. Study results and limitations: CXCR3-negative and CXCR3-positive naive cells shared comparable TRBV-TRBJ usage, but memory cells did not. The majority of assays used fresh PBMCs, and CXCR3 expression partially decreased after cryopreservation.

With around 290,000 cells each, the CD8+ T cell subsets were individually sorted in triplicate. Through 5' RACE with UMI labels, the TRB cDNA libraries were prepared. TCRdb re-called the 5' RACE reads, yielding one record per CDR3 amino acid sequence without DNA. This table holds about 53,000 distinct CDR3 sequences. The sequencing sample was made of naive CXCR3- CD8+ T cells from blood. Subset denoted: CD45RO-CCR7+CD27+CD95- naive CD8+ T cells lacking CXCR3 (TNR3-). This clonotype was obtained from a human donor in good health. Some clones in this sample may be carry-over from other donors' samples. The chain couples TRBV29-1 to TRBJ2-7; the TCRdb call, TRBD2, lacks DNA for checking. CDR3 in amino acids: CSVEDQRLAGGPREQYF.